This T cell receptor (beta chain) was obtained from a study of shared clonotypes between healthy human individuals. Study-level background: CD8 memory received one plate per donor, CD8 naive two, CD4 memory three and CD4 naive three.

Researchers divided each subset's genomic DNA evenly across several immunoSEQ plates. It was around 190 ng DNA, 31,000 or so T cell genomes, that sorted-subset replicate PCRs used. This table comes from immunoSEQ multiplex PCR, and its TCRdb copy is limited to in-frame clones, with some not included. The profile shows approximately 700,000 clones, around 73% of them singletons. Trimming pared 5 bases from V and 3 bases from J, leaving 8 bases between. Looked up from germline, CDR1 is DFQATT and CDR2 is SNEGSKA (reference sequence). This CDR3 has 11 amino acids. This clone was seen only once. This TCR came from a woman aged 25 to 39 in good health. The sample comprised memory CD4+ T cells sorted from blood. Subset: CD45RA-negative fraction. The chain uses TRBV20-1 and TRBJ2-7, with no clear D. In DNA form, the CDR3 reads TGCAGTGCTCGGGCCGTCTACGAGCAGTACTTC. Its protein is CSARAVYEQYF.